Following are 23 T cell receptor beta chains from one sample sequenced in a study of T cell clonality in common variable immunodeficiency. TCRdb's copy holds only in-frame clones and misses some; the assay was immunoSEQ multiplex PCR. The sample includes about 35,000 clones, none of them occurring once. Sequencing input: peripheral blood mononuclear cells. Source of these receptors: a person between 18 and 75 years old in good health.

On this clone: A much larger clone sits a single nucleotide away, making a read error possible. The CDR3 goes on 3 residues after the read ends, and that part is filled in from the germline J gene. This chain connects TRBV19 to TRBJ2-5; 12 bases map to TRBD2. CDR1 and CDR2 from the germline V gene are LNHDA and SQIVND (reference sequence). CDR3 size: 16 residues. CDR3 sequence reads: CATSSRLAGVGETQYF. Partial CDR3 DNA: TGTGCCACTAGTTCCCGACTAGCGGGAGTAGGAGAGACC.

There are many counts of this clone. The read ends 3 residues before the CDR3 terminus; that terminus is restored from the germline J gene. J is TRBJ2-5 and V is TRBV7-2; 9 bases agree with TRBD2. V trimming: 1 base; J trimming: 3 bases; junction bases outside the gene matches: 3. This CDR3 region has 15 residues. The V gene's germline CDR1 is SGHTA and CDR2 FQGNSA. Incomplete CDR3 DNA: TGTGCCAGCAGCTTAGTAGCGGGAGAGGAAGAGACC. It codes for CASSLVAGEEET. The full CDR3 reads CASSLVAGEEETQYF.

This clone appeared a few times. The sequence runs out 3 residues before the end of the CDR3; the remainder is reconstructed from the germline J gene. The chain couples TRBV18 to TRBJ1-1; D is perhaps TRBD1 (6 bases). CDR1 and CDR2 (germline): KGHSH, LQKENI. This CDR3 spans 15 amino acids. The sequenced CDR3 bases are TGTGCCAGCTCACCTCTACAGGGAGGTCACGAAGAA. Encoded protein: CASSPLQGGHEE. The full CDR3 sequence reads CASSPLQGGHEEAFF.

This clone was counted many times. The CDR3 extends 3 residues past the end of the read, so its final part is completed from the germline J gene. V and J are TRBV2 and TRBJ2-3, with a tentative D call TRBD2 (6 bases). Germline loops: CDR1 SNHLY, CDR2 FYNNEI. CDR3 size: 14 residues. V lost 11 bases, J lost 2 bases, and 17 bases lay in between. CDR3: CAGNGIAVTDTQYF. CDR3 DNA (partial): TGTGCCGGGAATGGGATAGCGGTCACAGATACG.

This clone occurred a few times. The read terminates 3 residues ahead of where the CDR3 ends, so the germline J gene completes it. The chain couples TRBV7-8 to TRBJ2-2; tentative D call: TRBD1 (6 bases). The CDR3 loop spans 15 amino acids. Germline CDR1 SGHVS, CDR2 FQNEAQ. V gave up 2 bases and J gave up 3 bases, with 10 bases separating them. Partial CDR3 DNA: TGTGCCAGCAGCTTACCCCCAGGGGACACCGGGGAG. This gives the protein CASSLPPGDTGE. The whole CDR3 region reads CASSLPPGDTGELFF.

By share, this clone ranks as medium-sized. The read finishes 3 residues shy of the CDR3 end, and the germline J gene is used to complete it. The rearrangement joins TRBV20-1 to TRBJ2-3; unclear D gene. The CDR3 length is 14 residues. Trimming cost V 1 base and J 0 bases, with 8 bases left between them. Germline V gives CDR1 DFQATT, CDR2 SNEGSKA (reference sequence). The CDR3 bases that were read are TGCAGTGCTAGAGTTAGCTCAAGCACAGATACG. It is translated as CSARVSSSTDT. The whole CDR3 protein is CSARVSSSTDTQYF.

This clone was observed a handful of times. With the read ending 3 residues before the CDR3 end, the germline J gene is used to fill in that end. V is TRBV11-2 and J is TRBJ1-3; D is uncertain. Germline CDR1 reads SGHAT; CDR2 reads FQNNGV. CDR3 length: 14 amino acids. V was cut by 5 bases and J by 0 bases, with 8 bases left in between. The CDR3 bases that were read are TGTGCCAGCAGCCGGGGTTTCTCTGGAAACACC. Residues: CASSRGFSGNT. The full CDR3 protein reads CASSRGFSGNTIYF.

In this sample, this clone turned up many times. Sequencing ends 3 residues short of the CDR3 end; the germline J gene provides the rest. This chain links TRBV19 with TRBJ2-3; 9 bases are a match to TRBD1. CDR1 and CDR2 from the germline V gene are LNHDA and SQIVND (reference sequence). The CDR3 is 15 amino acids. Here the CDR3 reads CASSLPGQGKQTQYF. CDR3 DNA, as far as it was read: TGTGCCAGTAGTTTGCCGGGACAGGGTAAACAGACG.

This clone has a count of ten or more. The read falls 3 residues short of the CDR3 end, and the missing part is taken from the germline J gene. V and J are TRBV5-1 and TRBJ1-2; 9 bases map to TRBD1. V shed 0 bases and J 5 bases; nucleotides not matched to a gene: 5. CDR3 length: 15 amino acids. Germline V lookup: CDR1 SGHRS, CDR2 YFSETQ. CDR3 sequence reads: CASSLVGTGFYGYTF. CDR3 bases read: TGCGCCAGCAGCTTGGTCGGGACAGGGTTTTATGGC.

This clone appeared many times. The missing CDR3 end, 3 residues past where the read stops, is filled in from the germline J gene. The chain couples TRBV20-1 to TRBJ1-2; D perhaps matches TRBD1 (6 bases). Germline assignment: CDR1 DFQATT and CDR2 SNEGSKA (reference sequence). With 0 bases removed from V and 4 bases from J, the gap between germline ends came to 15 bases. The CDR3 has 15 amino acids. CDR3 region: CSARDQGGGSYGYTF. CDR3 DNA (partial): TGCAGTGCTAGAGATCAAGGAGGGGGTAGCTATGGC.

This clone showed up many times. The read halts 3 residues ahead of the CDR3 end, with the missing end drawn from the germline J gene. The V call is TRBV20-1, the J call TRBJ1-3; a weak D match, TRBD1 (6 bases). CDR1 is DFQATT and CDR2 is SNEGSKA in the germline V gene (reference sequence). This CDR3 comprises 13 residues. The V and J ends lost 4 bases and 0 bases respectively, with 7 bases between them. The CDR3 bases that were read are TGCAGTGCTAACAGGGACTCTGGAAACACC. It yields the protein CSANRDSGNT. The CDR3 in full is CSANRDSGNTIYF.

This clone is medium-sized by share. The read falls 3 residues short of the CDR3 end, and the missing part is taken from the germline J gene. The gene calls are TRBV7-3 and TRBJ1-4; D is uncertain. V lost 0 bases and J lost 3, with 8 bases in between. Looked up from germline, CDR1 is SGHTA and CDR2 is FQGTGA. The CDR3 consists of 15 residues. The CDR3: CASSLTPRANEKLFF. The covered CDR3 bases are TGTGCCAGCAGCTTAACGCCGAGGGCTAATGAAAAA.

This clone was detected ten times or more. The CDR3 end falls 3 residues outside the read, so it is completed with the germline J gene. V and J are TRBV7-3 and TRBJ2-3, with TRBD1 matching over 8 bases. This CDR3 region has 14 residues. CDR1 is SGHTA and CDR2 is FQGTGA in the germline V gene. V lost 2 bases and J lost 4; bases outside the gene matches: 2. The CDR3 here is CASSLGTGPDTQYF. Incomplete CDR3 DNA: TGTGCCAGCAGCTTAGGGACAGGTCCAGATACG.

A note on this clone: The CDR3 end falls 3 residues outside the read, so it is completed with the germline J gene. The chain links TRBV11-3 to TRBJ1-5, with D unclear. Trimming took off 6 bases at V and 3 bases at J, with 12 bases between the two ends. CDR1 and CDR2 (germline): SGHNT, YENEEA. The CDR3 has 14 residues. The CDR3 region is CASSSDGFNQPQHF. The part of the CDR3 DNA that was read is TGTGCCAGCAGTTCCGACGGGTTCAATCAGCCC.

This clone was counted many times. The CDR3 here is CAITMDRGTEAFF. The sequenced part of the CDR3 DNA is TGTGCCATCACCATGGACAGGGGGACTGAA. This rearrangement joins TRBV10-3 to TRBJ1-1; TRBD1 matches 10 bases. Read coverage stops 3 residues before the CDR3 terminus; the germline J gene supplies the remainder. Germline loops: CDR1 ENHRY, CDR2 SYGVKD. The CDR3 has 13 amino acids. V trimming: 7 bases; J trimming: 5 bases; junction bases outside the gene matches: 4.

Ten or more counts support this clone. Incomplete CDR3 DNA: TGTGCCAGCAGCTACCCTACAGGGGACAGAACCTACAATGAG. This gives the protein CASSYPTGDRTYNE. The complete CDR3 reads CASSYPTGDRTYNEQFF. V usage is TRBV28 and J usage is TRBJ2-1; TRBD1 matches at 7 bases. The CDR3 goes on 3 residues after the read ends, and that part is filled in from the germline J gene. From germline, CDR1 is MDHEN and CDR2 SYDVKM. The CDR3 loop spans 17 amino acids. The V segment lost 6 bases and the J segment 2 bases; nucleotides outside the gene matches: 13.

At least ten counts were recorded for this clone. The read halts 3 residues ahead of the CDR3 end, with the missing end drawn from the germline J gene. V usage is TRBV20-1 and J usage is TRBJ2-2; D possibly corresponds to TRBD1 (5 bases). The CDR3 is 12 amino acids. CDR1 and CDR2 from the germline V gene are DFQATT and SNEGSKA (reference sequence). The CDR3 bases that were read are TGCAGTGCCCCCCCTGGGGCCAACGTG. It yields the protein CSAPPGANV. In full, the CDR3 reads CSAPPGANVLFF.

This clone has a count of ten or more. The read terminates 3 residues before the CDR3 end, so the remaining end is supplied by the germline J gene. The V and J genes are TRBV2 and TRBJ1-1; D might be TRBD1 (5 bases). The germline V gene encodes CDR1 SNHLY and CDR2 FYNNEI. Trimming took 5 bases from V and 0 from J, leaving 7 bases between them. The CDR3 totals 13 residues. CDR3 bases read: TGTGCCAGCAGTCAGGGTATGAACACTGAA. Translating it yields CASSQGMNTE. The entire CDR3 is CASSQGMNTEAFF.

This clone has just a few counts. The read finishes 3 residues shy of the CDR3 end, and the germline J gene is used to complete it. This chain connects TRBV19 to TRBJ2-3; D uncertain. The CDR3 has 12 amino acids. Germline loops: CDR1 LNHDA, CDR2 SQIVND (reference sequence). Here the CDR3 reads CASSTAPGTQYF. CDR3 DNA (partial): TGTGCCAGTAGTACAGCCCCCGGGACG.

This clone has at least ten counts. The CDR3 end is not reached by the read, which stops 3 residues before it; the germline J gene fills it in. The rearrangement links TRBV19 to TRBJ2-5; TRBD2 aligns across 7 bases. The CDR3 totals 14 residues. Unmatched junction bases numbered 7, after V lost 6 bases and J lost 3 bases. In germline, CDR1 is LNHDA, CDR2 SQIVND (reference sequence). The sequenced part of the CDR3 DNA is TGTGCCAGTAGGCTAGCGGCCCAAAAAGAGACC. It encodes CASRLAAQKET. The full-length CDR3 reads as CASRLAAQKETQYF.

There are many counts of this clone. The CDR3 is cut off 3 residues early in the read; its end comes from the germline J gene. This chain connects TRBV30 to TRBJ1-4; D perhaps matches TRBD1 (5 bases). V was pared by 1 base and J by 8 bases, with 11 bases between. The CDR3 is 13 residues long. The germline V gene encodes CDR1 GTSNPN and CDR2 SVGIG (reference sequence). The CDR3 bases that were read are TGTGCCTGGAGTGAGGGGTTACGGGAAAAA. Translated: CAWSEGLREK. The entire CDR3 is CAWSEGLREKLFF.

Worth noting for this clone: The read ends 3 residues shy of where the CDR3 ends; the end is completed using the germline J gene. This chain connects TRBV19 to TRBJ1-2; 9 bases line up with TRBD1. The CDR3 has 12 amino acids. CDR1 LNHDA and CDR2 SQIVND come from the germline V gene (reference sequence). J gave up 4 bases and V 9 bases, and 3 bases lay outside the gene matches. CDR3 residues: CASAGQGYGYTF. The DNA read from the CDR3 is TGTGCCAGCGCGGGACAGGGCTATGGC. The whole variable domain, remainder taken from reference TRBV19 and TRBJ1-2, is DGGITQSPKYLFRKEGQNVTLSCEQNLNHDAMYWYRQDPGQGLRLIYYSQIVNDFQKGDIAEGYSVSREKKESFPLTVTSAQKNPTAFYLCASAGQGYGYTFGSGTRLTVV.

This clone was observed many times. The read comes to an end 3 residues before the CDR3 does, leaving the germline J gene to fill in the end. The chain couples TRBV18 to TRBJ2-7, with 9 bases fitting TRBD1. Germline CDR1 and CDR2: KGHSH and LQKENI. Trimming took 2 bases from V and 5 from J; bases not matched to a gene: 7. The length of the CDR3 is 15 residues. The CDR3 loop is CASSPEGNRGHEQYF. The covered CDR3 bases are TGTGCCAGCTCACCAGAGGGAAACAGGGGGCACGAG.